What follows are 5 T cell receptor beta chains derived from one specimen sequenced in a study of T cell clones after liver transplantation. Sequencing used immunoSEQ multiplex PCR; TCRdb keeps in-frame clones, though not all of them. This sample has 55,000 to 75,000 clones; 70% occur once, and the top ten carry 2.8%. The sample was CD4+ T cells from blood, taken at the approximately 16-month timepoint. The source is a human patient who received a liver transplant. Some T cells may have originated in the graft donor.

This chain connects TRBV5-6 to TRBJ2-5, with D perhaps TRBD1 (6 bases). V dropped 1 base and J dropped 3 bases, with 10 bases sitting between them. The CDR3 contains 14 residues. Germline CDR1 is SGHDT and CDR2 is YYEEEE. DNA for the CDR3: TGTGCCAGCAGCTTGAAGCAGGGGAAAGAGACCCAGTACTTC. This translates into CASSLKQGKETQYF.

J is TRBJ1-2 and V is TRBV6-4; no clear D. From germline, CDR1 is MRHNA and CDR2 SNTAGT. Trimming removed 4 bases from V and 1 base from J, with 7 bases in between. The CDR3 is made up of 13 amino acids. The CDR3 bases are TGTGCCAGCAGTGCAGCAGTTAACTATGGCTACACCTTC. Residues: CASSAAVNYGYTF.

This CDR3 is CASSLSPPAGYNADTQYF. The CDR3 nucleotides are TGCGCCAGCAGCTTGAGCCCCCCGGCCGGTTACAATGCGGATACGCAGTATTTT. The chain is built from TRBV5-1 and TRBJ2-3, with no clear D. The germline CDR1 and CDR2 sequences are SGHRS and YFSETQ. The CDR3 totals 18 residues. The ends were cut back, 1 base at V and 6 bases at J, with 24 bases in the middle.

The chain couples TRBV7-2 to TRBJ2-2; 8 bases align to TRBD2. The CDR3 has 16 residues. Unmatched junction bases numbered 7, after V lost 1 base and J lost 6 bases. Germline values: CDR1 SGHTA, CDR2 FQGNSA. The CDR3 region has the DNA TGTGCCAGCAGCTTAGTCTCCGGGGGGGCCGCCGGGGAGCTGTTTTTT. Protein: CASSLVSGGAAGELFF.

This chain connects TRBV11-2 to TRBJ2-7, with 8 bases identical to TRBD1. The J segment lost 4 bases and the V segment lost 5 bases, leaving 1 base of the junction unmatched. The CDR3 is 12 amino acids. Germline V lookup: CDR1 SGHAT, CDR2 FQNNGV. The CDR3 protein is CASSRQGYEQYF. The CDR3 DNA follows: TGTGCCAGCAGCCGACAGGGGTACGAGCAGTACTTC.